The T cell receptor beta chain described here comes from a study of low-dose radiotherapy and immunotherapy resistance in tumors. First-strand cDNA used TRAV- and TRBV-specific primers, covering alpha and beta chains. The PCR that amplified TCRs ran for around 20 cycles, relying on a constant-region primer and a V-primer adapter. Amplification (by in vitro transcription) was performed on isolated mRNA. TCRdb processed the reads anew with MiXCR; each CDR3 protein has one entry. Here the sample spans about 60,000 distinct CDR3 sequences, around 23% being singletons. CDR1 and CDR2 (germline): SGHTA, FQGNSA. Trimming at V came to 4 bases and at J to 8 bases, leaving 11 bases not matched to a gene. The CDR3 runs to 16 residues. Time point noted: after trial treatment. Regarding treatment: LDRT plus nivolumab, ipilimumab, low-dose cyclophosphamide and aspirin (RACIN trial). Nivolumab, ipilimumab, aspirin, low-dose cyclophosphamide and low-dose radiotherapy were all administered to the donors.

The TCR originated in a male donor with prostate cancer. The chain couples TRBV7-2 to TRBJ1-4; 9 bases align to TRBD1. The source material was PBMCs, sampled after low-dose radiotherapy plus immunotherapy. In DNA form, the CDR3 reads TGTGCCAGCAGCTACGGGACAGGGATTAGTGGAGAAAAACTGTTTTTT. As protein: CASSYGTGISGEKLFF.